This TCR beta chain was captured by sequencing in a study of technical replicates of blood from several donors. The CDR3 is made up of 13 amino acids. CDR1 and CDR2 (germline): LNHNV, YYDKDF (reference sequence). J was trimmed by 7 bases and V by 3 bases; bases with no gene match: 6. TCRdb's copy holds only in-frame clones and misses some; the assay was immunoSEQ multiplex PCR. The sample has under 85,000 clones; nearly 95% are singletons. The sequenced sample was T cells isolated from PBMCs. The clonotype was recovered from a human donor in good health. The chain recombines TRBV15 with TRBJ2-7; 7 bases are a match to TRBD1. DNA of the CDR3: TGTGCCACCAGCAGGGGGACAGCCAGGGAGCAGTACTTC. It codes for CATSRGTAREQYF.